This TCR beta chain was sequenced in a study of blood T cell repertoires in COVID-19. Deletions cut 1 base from V and 7 bases from J, with 7 bases between. The CDR3 has 12 residues. Germline V gives CDR1 SGHTA, CDR2 FQGNSA. This clone was seen once. The data were produced by immunoSEQ multiplex PCR, yet TCRdb's version contains in-frame clones alone and is incomplete. The sample lists hundreds of thousands of clones, approximately 83% occurring once. Specimen: peripheral blood. The receptor was derived from a man aged 35 to 55 with acute or convalescent COVID-19. The chain recombines TRBV7-2 with TRBJ1-2; D gene uncertain. Here the CDR3 reads CASSLVEFGYTF. CDR3 sequence (DNA): TGTGCCAGCAGCTTAGTTGAGTTTGGCTACACCTTC.